One and the same sample provided the 19 T cell receptor beta chains below, sequenced in a study of blood T cells in healthy people across ages. Sample-barcoded 5' priming and a J-beta primer mix drove a second PCR of 7 to 11 cycles. From the 5' RACE reads, TCRdb called clonotypes with MiXCR, one entry per CDR3 protein. Of approximately 680,000 distinct CDR3 sequences in the sample, 32% were seen once. The sample comprised blood. Receptor source: an elderly woman in good health.

The sample holds many counts of this clonotype. J is TRBJ1-2 and V is TRBV9, with no clear D. V lost 3 bases and J lost 0, with 9 bases in between. Germline CDR1 SGDLS, CDR2 YYNGEE. This CDR3 is 14 amino acids long. The CDR3 DNA reads TGTGCCAGCAGCGGGGCGAGGTCTAACTATGGCTACACCTTC. This translates into CASSGARSNYGYTF.

The table lists this clonotype with many counts. V and J are TRBV29-1 and TRBJ2-1; weak D call: TRBD2 (5 bases). This CDR3 has 13 residues. Per the germline V gene, CDR1 is SQVTM and CDR2 is ANQGSEA. The V end was cut by 7 bases, the J end by 7 bases, with 17 bases between. The CDR3 reads CSAAGHTANEQFF. The CDR3 DNA is TGCAGCGCCGCGGGTCATACGGCTAATGAGCAGTTCTTC.

A note on this clonotype: A much larger clonotype is one base distant, so this may be a read error. The chain employs TRBV20-1 and TRBJ1-2, with unresolved D. This CDR3 spans 14 amino acids. Germline values: CDR1 DFQATT, CDR2 SNEGSKA (reference sequence). DNA of the CDR3: TGCAGTGCTAGAGGTGCGGGGATTAGCTATGGCCACACCTTC. Its protein is CSARGAGISYGHTF.

This clonotype was seen a few times. The rearrangement links TRBV29-1 to TRBJ1-1, with TRBD1 matching 8 bases. Trimming cost V 5 bases and J 1 base; bases outside gene matches: 3. Germline values: CDR1 SQVTM, CDR2 ANQGSEA. This CDR3 contains 13 residues. This CDR3 reads CSVRQGPNTEAFF. The CDR3 DNA sequence: TGCAGCGTTCGACAGGGGCCGAACACTGAAGCTTTCTTT. The variable domain in full, with the rest retrieved from reference TRBV29-1 and TRBJ1-1, is SAVISQKPSRDICQRGTSLTIQCQVDSQVTMMFWYRQQPGQSLTLIATANQGSEATYESGFVIDKFPISRPNLTFSTLTVSNMSPEDSSIYLCSVRQGPNTEAFFGQGTRLTVV.

This clonotype has a single count. The chain employs TRBV5-1 and TRBJ2-4; tentatively, D is TRBD2 (6 bases). The DNA end is more similar to TRBJ2-7, so the J call may be wrong. CDR1 and CDR2 from the germline V gene are SGHRS and YFSETQ. The CDR3 totals 15 residues. The DNA for the CDR3 is TGCGCCAGCAGCTTTGCGGGCGGGATCGCCTACGAGCAGTACTTC. It yields the protein CASSFAGGIAYEQYF.

This chain joins TRBV20-1 and TRBJ2-5; TRBD2 matches 9 bases. Unmatched junction bases numbered 11, after V lost 3 bases and J lost 9 bases. There are 14 residues in the CDR3. The germline V gene encodes CDR1 DFQATT and CDR2 SNEGSKA (reference sequence). The chain's CDR3 is CSASPSGAIWAQYF. The DNA of the CDR3 is TGCAGTGCTAGCCCTAGCGGGGCCATATGGGCCCAGTACTTC.

This chain links TRBV5-5 with TRBJ2-1, with 10 bases fitting TRBD1. The CDR3 totals 16 residues. J gave up 8 bases and V 7 bases, and 15 bases lay outside the gene matches. Looked up from germline, CDR1 is SGHKS and CDR2 is YYEKEE (reference sequence). The CDR3 here is CASVPVFGTGAHEQFF. In DNA form, the CDR3 reads TGTGCCAGCGTCCCGGTGTTTGGGACAGGGGCCCATGAGCAGTTCTTC.

This clonotype was counted only a few times. The J gene is TRBJ2-5, the V gene TRBV7-2; TRBD2 matches at 8 bases. CDR1 and CDR2 (germline): SGHTA, FQGNSA. V lost 5 bases, J lost 11 bases, and 16 bases stayed unmatched. The CDR3 length is 15 residues. DNA of the CDR3: TGTGCCAGCAGCGGATGGGGGACTAGGGCAGGGGAGCAGTACTTC. Its translation: CASSGWGTRAGEQYF.

This clonotype was found a few times. The J gene is TRBJ2-5, the V gene TRBV7-2; TRBD2 aligns across 8 bases. The CDR3 consists of 15 residues. CDR1 is SGHTA and CDR2 is FQGNSA in the germline V gene. Trimming took 5 bases from V and 5 from J; bases not matched to a gene: 10. The CDR3 bases are TGTGCCAGCAGCCCCCGGGAGGGGAAGGGGGAGACCCAGTACTTC. It yields the protein CASSPREGKGETQYF.

The rearrangement links TRBV6-6 to TRBJ1-2; the match to TRBD1 covers 8 bases. The germline V gene encodes CDR1 MNHNY and CDR2 SVGAGI (reference sequence). The CDR3 sequence is 15 residues long. The J segment lost 2 bases and the V segment lost 2 bases, leaving 4 bases of the junction unmatched. This chain's CDR3 is CASSYGWTGNYGYTF. The CDR3, as DNA: TGTGCCAGCAGTTACGGCTGGACAGGGAACTATGGCTACACCTTC.

Many counts were recorded for this clonotype. The chain is built from TRBV24-1 and TRBJ2-1; D is perhaps TRBD1 (5 bases). Germline V lookup: CDR1 KGHDR, CDR2 SFDVKD. This CDR3 is 14 amino acids long. V dropped 4 bases and J dropped 9 bases, with 15 bases sitting between them. CDR3 in amino acids: CATSDLSTVPEQFF. The CDR3 nucleotides are TGTGCCACCAGTGACCTATCGACAGTACCTGAGCAGTTCTTC.

This clonotype was counted ten times or more. The CDR3 nucleotides read TGTGCCAGCGGGGGACTTACCCACTACAATGAGCAGTTCTTC. This translates into CASGGLTHYNEQFF. V is TRBV5-5 and J is TRBJ2-1; D possibly corresponds to TRBD2 (6 bases). The CDR3 consists of 14 residues. Deletions cut 7 bases from V and 3 bases from J, with 14 bases between. Germline assignment: CDR1 SGHKS and CDR2 YYEKEE (reference sequence).

This clonotype has ten or more counts. This rearrangement joins TRBV5-1 to TRBJ2-5; 10 positions agree with TRBD1. CDR1 and CDR2 (germline): SGHRS, YFSETQ. The V gene end was trimmed by 4 bases and the J gene end by 7 bases; junction bases not matched to a gene: 10. This CDR3 is built from 15 residues. CDR3 amino acids: CASSARQGAGGTQYF. The DNA of the CDR3 is TGCGCCAGCAGCGCAAGACAGGGGGCCGGAGGGACCCAGTACTTC. Drawing the rest from reference TRBV5-1 and TRBJ2-5, the complete variable domain is KAGVTQTPRYLIKTRGQQVTLSCSPISGHRSVSWYQQTPGQGLQFLFEYFSETQRNKGNFPGRFSGRQFSNSRSEMNVSTLELGDSALYLCASSARQGAGGTQYFGPGTRLLVL.

The rearrangement links TRBV29-1 to TRBJ2-4; TRBD1 might be the D (6 bases). With the DNA end fitting TRBJ2-7 better, the J assignment may be wrong. Germline values: CDR1 SQVTM, CDR2 ANQGSEA. This CDR3 region has 14 residues. The CDR3 sequence: CSVSSLGDTYEQYF. CDR3 nucleotide sequence: TGCAGCGTCAGTTCTCTGGGGGACACCTACGAGCAGTACTTC.

This clonotype has a count of ten or more. The chain couples TRBV7-9 to TRBJ2-1; D is perhaps TRBD1 (5 bases). The CDR3 covers 14 residues. Trimming took off 2 bases at V and 3 bases at J, with 8 bases between the two ends. The germline V gene has CDR1 SEHNR and CDR2 FQNEAQ (reference sequence). CDR3 sequence reads: CASSLPTDYNEQFF. CDR3 sequence (DNA): TGTGCCAGCAGCTTACCGACAGACTACAATGAGCAGTTCTTC.

This clonotype has ten or more counts. This chain joins TRBV29-1 and TRBJ2-3, with D unclear. CDR3 size: 14 residues. The germline gives CDR1 SQVTM, CDR2 ANQGSEA. Trimming removed 2 bases from V and 3 bases from J, with 12 bases in between. The CDR3 loop is CSVEKDPGTDTQYF. The CDR3 DNA follows: TGCAGCGTTGAAAAGGACCCTGGGACAGATACGCAGTATTTT.

The V and J genes are TRBV30 and TRBJ1-1; D uncertain. This CDR3 is built from 12 residues. The germline gives CDR1 GTSNPN, CDR2 SVGIG (reference sequence). V shed 4 bases and J shed 1 base, with 7 bases lying between them. CDR3 sequence (DNA): TGTGCCTGGACAGGCGGGAACACTGAAGCTTTCTTT. Protein sequence: CAWTGGNTEAFF. Full variable domain (remainder filled in from reference TRBV30 and TRBJ1-1): SQTIHQWPATLVQPVGSPLSLECTVEGTSNPNLYWYRQAAGRGLQLLFYSVGIGQISSEVPQNLSASRPQDRQFILSSKKLLLSDSGFYLCAWTGGNTEAFFGQGTRLTVV.

In this sample, this clonotype turned up many times. This chain links TRBV6-5 with TRBJ2-7; 8 bases line up with TRBD2. Germline CDR1 and CDR2: MNHEY and SVGAGI. J was trimmed by 6 bases and V by 4 bases; bases with no gene match: 11. This CDR3 comprises 15 residues. The chain's CDR3 is CASSSSGTSSPEQYF. The CDR3 DNA reads as TGTGCCAGCAGTTCCTCCGGGACTAGTTCTCCCGAGCAGTACTTC.

The V call is TRBV7-2, the J call TRBJ2-1, with TRBD2 identical over 11 bases. CDR3 length: 17 residues. CDR1 SGHTA and CDR2 FQGNSA come from the germline V gene. The V segment lost 0 bases and the J segment 6 bases; nucleotides outside the gene matches: 7. CDR3 residues: CASSLAGTSGSSNEQFF. The CDR3 nucleotides are TGTGCCAGCAGCTTAGCGGGCACTAGCGGGAGTTCCAATGAGCAGTTCTTC.